The 15 T cell receptor beta chains below come from one sample, sequenced in a study of blood T cells in healthy people across ages. Together with a sample-barcoded 5' primer, a J-beta primer mix was included in a second PCR lasting roughly 6 to 12 cycles. From the 5' RACE reads, TCRdb called clonotypes with MiXCR, one entry per CDR3 protein. The profile covers over 1.5 million distinct CDR3 sequences, with roughly 50% appearing a single time and more than 2% taken by the ten largest. Sequencing used blood. These receptors were obtained from a woman aged 40 to 49 in good health.

The chain couples TRBV7-2 to TRBJ2-3; tentatively, D is TRBD2 (5 bases). Germline loops: CDR1 SGHTA, CDR2 FQGNSA. This CDR3 is 14 amino acids long. Between the trimmed V and J ends, which lost 5 bases and 0 bases, there was a span of 9 bases. CDR3 nucleotide sequence: TGTGCCAGCAGCGCAAAGCGGAGCACAGATACGCAGTATTTT. It is translated as CASSAKRSTDTQYF.

The chain recombines TRBV24-1 with TRBJ1-5; D may be TRBD1 (5 bases). The germline V gene encodes CDR1 KGHDR and CDR2 SFDVKD. The V gene lost 5 bases and the J gene lost 7 bases, with 14 bases spanning the gap. The CDR3 is made up of 14 amino acids. The CDR3: CATSGDRGDQPQHF. The DNA of the CDR3 is TGTGCCACCAGTGGCGACAGAGGAGACCAGCCCCAGCATTTT.

This clonotype was observed once. The V and J genes are TRBV10-3 and TRBJ1-3; D gene unclear. The CDR3 runs to 16 residues. Germline CDR1 is ENHRY and CDR2 is SYGVKD. V shed 6 bases and J shed 2 bases, with 17 bases lying between them. Here the CDR3 DNA reads TGTGCCATCAGATCCAGTGTGGGCCCGCCTGGAAACACCATATATTTT. It translates to CAIRSSVGPPGNTIYF.

The gene calls are TRBV6-2 or TRBV6-3 and TRBJ1-5; D call uncertain. From germline, CDR1 is MNHEY and CDR2 SVGEGT. The CDR3 is 14 amino acids. V shed 2 bases and J shed 3 bases, with 8 bases lying between them. The CDR3 region is CASSYIRDNQPQHF. CDR3 nucleotides: TGTGCCAGCAGTTACATACGGGACAATCAGCCCCAGCATTTT.

In this sample, this clonotype turned up a few times. V usage is TRBV10-3 and J usage is TRBJ2-7; D unclear. This CDR3 is 14 amino acids long. V was shortened by 0 bases and J by 2 bases, with 8 bases between the two germline ends. The germline gives CDR1 ENHRY, CDR2 SYGVKD. The CDR3 reads CAISESTTAYEQYF. CDR3 sequence (DNA): TGTGCCATCAGTGAGTCTACCACAGCCTACGAGCAGTACTTC.

CDR3 in amino acids: CASSLGQPQVAEQFF. CDR3 sequence (DNA): TGTGCCAGCAGTTTGGGACAGCCTCAGGTAGCTGAGCAGTTCTTC. The chain couples TRBV6-6 to TRBJ2-1; 7 bases match TRBD1. The length of the CDR3 is 15 residues. Germline CDR1 reads MNHNY; CDR2 reads SVGAGI (reference sequence). J lost 9 bases, V lost 4 bases, and 12 bases had no gene match.

Concerning this clonotype: One end of the junction does not line up with germline, which may come from a read error. The chain links TRBV5-1 to TRBJ1-1; possibly TRBD1 for D (5 bases). Germline CDR1 reads SGHRS; CDR2 reads YFSETQ. The CDR3 is 15 residues long. The CDR3 loop is CVSSFYLGDGTEAFF. The CDR3 coding sequence is TGCGTCAGCAGCTTCTACCTAGGGGATGGCACTGAAGCTTTCTTT.

The chain links TRBV29-1 to TRBJ2-1; D possibly corresponds to TRBD1 (6 bases). This CDR3 contains 14 residues. Germline CDR1 SQVTM, CDR2 ANQGSEA. V lost 7 bases to trimming and J lost 0 bases, with 13 bases between them. The CDR3 nucleotides read TGCAGCGGTCAGGGGCCTAACTCCTACAATGAGCAGTTCTTC. Its protein is CSGQGPNSYNEQFF.

This clonotype was found a few times. This chain links TRBV6-2 or TRBV6-3 with TRBJ2-1; tentatively, D is TRBD2 (6 bases). Trimming took 6 bases from V and 6 from J, leaving 21 bases between them. Germline V CDR1 and CDR2: MNHEY, SVGEGT. This CDR3 spans 16 amino acids. CDR3 region: CASSAVRDFPLNEQFF. CDR3 bases: TGTGCCAGCAGCGCCGTCCGGGACTTCCCCCTCAATGAGCAGTTCTTC.

The CDR3 coding sequence is TGTGCCAGCAGCTCGAGCAGGGGAGGGGCGGCGTTCTATGGCTACACCTTC. Amino acid sequence: CASSSSRGGAAFYGYTF. This chain uses TRBV11-2 with TRBJ1-2, with D possibly TRBD1 on 6 matching bases. The V and J ends lost 4 bases and 4 bases respectively, with 22 bases between them. The CDR3 extends over 17 amino acids. Germline CDR1 and CDR2: SGHAT and FQNNGV.

The chain is built from TRBV11-2 and TRBJ2-7, with 7 bases that match TRBD2. Germline V gene data show CDR1 as SGHAT and CDR2 as FQNNGV. The CDR3 is made up of 16 amino acids. V gave up 5 bases and J gave up 0 bases; unmatched junction bases: 10. The CDR3 here is CASSHPRGGGSYEQYF. CDR3 DNA sequence: TGTGCCAGCAGCCACCCCCGGGGCGGGGGCTCCTACGAGCAGTACTTC. The full variable domain, its missing parts supplied by reference TRBV11-2 and TRBJ2-7, is EAGVAQSPRYKIIEKRQSVAFWCNPISGHATLYWYQQILGQGPKLLIQFQNNGVVDDSQLPKDRFSAERLKGVDSTLKIQPAKLEDSAVYLCASSHPRGGGSYEQYFGPGTRLTVT.

A few counts support this clonotype. The rearrangement uses TRBV7-2 and TRBJ2-5; D gene uncertain. Germline V gene sequence: CDR1 SGHTA, CDR2 FQGNSA. Trimming cost V 2 bases and J 2 bases, with 15 bases left between them. The CDR3 has 16 amino acids. CDR3 coding DNA: TGTGCCAGCAGCTTAAATGGGCCCTCGGCACAAGAGACCCAGTACTTC. Amino acids: CASSLNGPSAQETQYF.

This rearrangement joins TRBV20-1 to TRBJ2-3; no reliable D call. Trimming took 1 base from V and 0 from J, leaving 17 bases between them. The CDR3 is 17 residues long. Per the germline V gene, CDR1 is DFQATT and CDR2 is SNEGSKA (reference sequence). In nucleotides, the CDR3 is TGCAGTGCTAGAGTTCCATCCGGGTTGATTAGCACAGATACGCAGTATTTT. This sequence encodes CSARVPSGLISTDTQYF.

This chain connects TRBV6-1 to TRBJ2-7; the match to TRBD2 covers 13 bases. The J call may be incorrect, as the DNA end agrees better with TRBJ2-5. Germline V gene lookup returns CDR1 MNHNS and CDR2 SASEGT. The CDR3 has 18 residues. CDR3 in amino acids: CASSQKRTSGGRRETQYF. CDR3 DNA: TGTGCCAGCAGTCAGAAACGGACTAGCGGGGGACGGAGAGAGACCCAGTACTTC.

The chain has TRBV20-1 and TRBJ2-7; D is possibly TRBD1 or TRBD2 (5 bases each). V lost 3 bases and J lost 5, with 20 bases in between. The V gene's germline CDR1 is DFQATT and CDR2 SNEGSKA (reference sequence). This CDR3 spans 15 amino acids. CDR3 nucleotides: TGCAGTGCTAGTGAGTTGGGACCCAGAGCGGACGAGCAGTACTTC. It codes for CSASELGPRADEQYF.